Sequencing of this T cell receptor beta chain was carried out in a study of T cell clonality in common variable immunodeficiency. Findings of the study overall: Compared with healthy controls, CVID subjects showed increased TCRbeta clonality, mostly in about a third. Fewer deletions and N-nucleotide insertions were reportedly seen in common variable immunodeficiency TCR beta sequences.

Replacement immunoglobulin had been given to every CVID subject for at least one year. No CVID subject was ill or on immunomodulatory drugs when sampled. Data came from immunoSEQ multiplex PCR; TCRdb stores just in-frame clones and leaves some out. Altogether roughly 40,000 clones were found in the sample, and no singletons occur. Germline CDR1 GTSNPN, CDR2 SVGIG (reference sequence). This CDR3 is built from 14 residues. Trimming shortened V by 3 bases and J by 5 bases, and 16 bases separated the two germline ends. To note about this clone: Its antigen remains unidentified. Read data end 3 residues before the CDR3 end; the end is taken from the germline J gene.

The sample was peripheral blood mononuclear cells. The TCR comes from a human donor with common variable immunodeficiency. The rearrangement links TRBV30 to TRBJ1-2, with unresolved D. CDR3 DNA, as far as it was read: TGTGCCTGGAGCACCGAACGGGTAGGATATGGC. This translates into CAWSTERVGYG. The entire CDR3 sequence reads CAWSTERVGYGYTF.